These T cell receptor beta chains were read from a single sample in a study of blood T cell repertoires in COVID-19. Using immunoSEQ multiplex PCR, the repertoire was profiled, and TCRdb retains in-frame clones only, with some absent. The sample holds 270,000 or so clones; 83% are singletons and the top ten take more than 8%. Sample: peripheral blood. These receptors were collected from a woman aged 45 to 65 who had recovered from COVID-19. Each CDR3 is given without its conserved first and last residue. A D gene is named only where the DNA matches it firmly.

11	TRBJ2-2	.	TRBV2	ASSAPRDGELF
12	TRBJ1-1	.	TRBV11-3	ASSFQGPGTEAF
11	TRBJ2-7	.	TRBV28	ASSPSRVGEQY
13	TRBJ2-3	TRBD2	TRBV6-5	ASNRLAEPTDTQY
13	TRBJ2-7	.	TRBV28	ATVRWGLTRGEQY
15	TRBJ2-4	TRBD2	TRBV7-2	ASSPRFSAGAKNIQY
13	TRBJ2-1	TRBD2	TRBV5-1	ASSFGTSGSNEQF
16	TRBJ1-2	TRBD1	TRBV5-1	ASSLAFNPQGFNYGYT
10	TRBJ2-7	TRBD1	TRBV10-3	AISGTGDEQY
11	TRBJ1-1	.	TRBV28	ASSNRVNTEAF
13	TRBJ2-3	.	TRBV28	ASSPSGESTDTQY
13	TRBJ2-5	TRBD2	TRBV9	ASSARLAGGETQY
14	TRBJ2-2	TRBD1	TRBV10-3	AITSIRDRSTGELF
11	TRBJ1-1	.	TRBV5-1	ASSATGDTEAF
14	TRBJ2-1	.	TRBV3-1/TRBV3-2	ASSNPYRAERNEQF
15	TRBJ2-1	.	TRBV11-2	ASSSGGAPIRLGEQF
9	TRBJ2-7	.	TRBV29-1	SVGLGYEQY
12	TRBJ1-2	.	TRBV19	ASSPRAGAGLNT
13	TRBJ1-2	.	TRBV6-5	ASSRGLPSDYGYT
12	TRBJ2-7	.	TRBV18	ASRRQATSYEQY
12	TRBJ2-1	TRBD2	TRBV7-9	ASSGGSPRNEQF
13	TRBJ2-3	TRBD1	TRBV24-1	ATSDSRTGPDTQY